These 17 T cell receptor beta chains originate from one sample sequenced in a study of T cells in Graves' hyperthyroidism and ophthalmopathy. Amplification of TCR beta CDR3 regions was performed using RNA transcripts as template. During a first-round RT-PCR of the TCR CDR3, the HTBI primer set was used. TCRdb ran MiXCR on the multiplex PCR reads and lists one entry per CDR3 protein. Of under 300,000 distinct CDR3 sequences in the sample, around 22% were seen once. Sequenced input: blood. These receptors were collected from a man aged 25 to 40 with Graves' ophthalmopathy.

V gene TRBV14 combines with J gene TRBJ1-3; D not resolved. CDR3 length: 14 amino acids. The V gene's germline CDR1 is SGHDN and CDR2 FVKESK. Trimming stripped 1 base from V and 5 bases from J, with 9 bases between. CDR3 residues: CASSQVAGRNTIYF. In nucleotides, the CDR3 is TGTGCCAGCAGCCAAGTTGCAGGAAGAAACACCATATATTTT.

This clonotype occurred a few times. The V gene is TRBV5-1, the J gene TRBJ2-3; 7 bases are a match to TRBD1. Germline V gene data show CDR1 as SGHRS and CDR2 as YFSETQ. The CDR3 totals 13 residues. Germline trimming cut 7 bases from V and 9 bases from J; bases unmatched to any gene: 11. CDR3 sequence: CASYRGLDETQYF. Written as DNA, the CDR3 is TGCGCCAGCTACAGGGGTTTGGATGAGACGCAGTATTTT.

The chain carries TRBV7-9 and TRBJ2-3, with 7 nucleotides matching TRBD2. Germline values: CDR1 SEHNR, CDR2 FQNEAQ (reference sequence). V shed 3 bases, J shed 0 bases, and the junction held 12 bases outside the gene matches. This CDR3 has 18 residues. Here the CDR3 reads CASSFPSGTMDSTDTQYF. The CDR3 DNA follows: TGTGCCAGCAGCTTCCCTAGCGGAACGATGGATAGCACAGATACGCAGTATTTT.

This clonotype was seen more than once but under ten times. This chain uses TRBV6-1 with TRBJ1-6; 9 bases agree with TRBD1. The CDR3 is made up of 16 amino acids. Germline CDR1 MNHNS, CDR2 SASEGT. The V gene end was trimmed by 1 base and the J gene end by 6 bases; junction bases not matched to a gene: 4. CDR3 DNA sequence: TGTGCCAGCAGTGAAGGCCCACAGGGGGCTAATTCACCCCTCCACTTT. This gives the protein CASSEGPQGANSPLHF.

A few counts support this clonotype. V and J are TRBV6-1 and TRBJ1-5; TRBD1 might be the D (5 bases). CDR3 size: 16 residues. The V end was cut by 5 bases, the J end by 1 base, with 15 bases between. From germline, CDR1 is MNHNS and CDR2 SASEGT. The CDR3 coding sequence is TGTGCCAGCAGTCCAGGGTCCGATACCAGCAATCAGCCCCAGCATTTT. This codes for CASSPGSDTSNQPQHF.

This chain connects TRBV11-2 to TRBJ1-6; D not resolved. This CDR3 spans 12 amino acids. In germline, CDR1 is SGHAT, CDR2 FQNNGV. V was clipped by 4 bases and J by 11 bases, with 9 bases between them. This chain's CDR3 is CASSSWTAPLHF. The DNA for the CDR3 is TGTGCCAGCAGCTCTTGGACTGCACCCCTCCACTTT.

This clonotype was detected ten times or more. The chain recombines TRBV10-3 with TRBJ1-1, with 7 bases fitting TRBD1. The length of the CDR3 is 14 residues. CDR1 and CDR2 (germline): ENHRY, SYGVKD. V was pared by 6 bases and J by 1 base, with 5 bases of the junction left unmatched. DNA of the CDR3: TGTGCCATCAGCCAGGGGGTGAAGAACACTGAAGCTTTCTTT. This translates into CAISQGVKNTEAFF.

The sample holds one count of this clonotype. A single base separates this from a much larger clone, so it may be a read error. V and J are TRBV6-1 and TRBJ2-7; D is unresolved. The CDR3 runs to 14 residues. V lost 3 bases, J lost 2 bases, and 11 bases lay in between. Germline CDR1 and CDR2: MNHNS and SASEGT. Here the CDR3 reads CASSDNPTAYEQYF. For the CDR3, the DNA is TGTGCCAGCAGTGATAACCCCACCGCCTACGAGCAGTACTTC.

CDR3 DNA: TGTGCCAGCAGCGTAGAAGCGGGAGGGCGGTACGAGCAGTACTTC. Translation gives CASSVEAGGRYEQYF. The V and J genes are TRBV9 and TRBJ2-7, with 10 bases lining up with TRBD2. The junction had 4 bases not matched to a gene; V was cut back by 0 bases and J by 4 bases. Germline CDR1 SGDLS, CDR2 YYNGEE. The CDR3 length is 15 residues.

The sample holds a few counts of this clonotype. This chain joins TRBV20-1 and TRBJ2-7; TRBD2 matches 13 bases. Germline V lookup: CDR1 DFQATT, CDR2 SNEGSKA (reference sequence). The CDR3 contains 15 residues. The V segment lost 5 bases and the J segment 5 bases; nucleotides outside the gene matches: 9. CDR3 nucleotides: TGCAGTGCTCTGTCCGGGACTAGCGGGGCCGACGAGCAGTACTTC. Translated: CSALSGTSGADEQYF.

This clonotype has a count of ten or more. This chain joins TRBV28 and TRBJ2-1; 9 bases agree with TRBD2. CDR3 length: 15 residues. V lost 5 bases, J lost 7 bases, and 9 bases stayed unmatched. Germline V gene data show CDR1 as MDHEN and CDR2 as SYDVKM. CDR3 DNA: TGTGCCAGCAGTCTAGCGGGACCGCGGGATAATGAGCAGTTCTTC. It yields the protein CASSLAGPRDNEQFF. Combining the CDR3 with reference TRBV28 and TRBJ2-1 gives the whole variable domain DVKVTQSSRYLVKRTGEKVFLECVQDMDHENMFWYRQDPGLGLRLIYFSYDVKMKEKGDIPEGYSVSREKKERFSLILESASTNQTSMYLCASSLAGPRDNEQFFGPGTRLTVL.

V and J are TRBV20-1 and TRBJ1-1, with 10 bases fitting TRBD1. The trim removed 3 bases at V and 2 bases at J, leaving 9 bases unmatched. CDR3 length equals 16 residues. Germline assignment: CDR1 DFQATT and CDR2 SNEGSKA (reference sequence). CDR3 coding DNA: TGCAGTGCTAGGGCCGGGACAGGGGAGAGAAACACTGAAGCTTTCTTT. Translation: CSARAGTGERNTEAFF.

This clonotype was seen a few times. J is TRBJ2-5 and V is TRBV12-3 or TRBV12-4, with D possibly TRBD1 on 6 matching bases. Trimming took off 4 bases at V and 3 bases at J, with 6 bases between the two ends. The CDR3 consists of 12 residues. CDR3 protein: CASSWDKETQYF. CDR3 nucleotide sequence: TGTGCCAGCAGTTGGGACAAAGAGACCCAGTACTTC.

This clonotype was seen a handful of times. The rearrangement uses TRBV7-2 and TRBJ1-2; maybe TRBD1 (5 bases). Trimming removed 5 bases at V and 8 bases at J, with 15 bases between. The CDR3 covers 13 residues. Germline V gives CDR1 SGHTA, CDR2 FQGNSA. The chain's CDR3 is CASSRDLSFGYTF. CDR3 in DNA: TGTGCCAGCAGCCGGGACCTCTCCTTCGGCTACACCTTC. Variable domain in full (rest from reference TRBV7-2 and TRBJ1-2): GAGVSQSPSNKVTEKGKDVELRCDPISGHTALYWYRQSLGQGLEFLIYFQGNSAPDKSGLPSDRFSAERTGGSVSTLTIQRTQQEDSAVYLCASSRDLSFGYTFGSGTRLTVV.

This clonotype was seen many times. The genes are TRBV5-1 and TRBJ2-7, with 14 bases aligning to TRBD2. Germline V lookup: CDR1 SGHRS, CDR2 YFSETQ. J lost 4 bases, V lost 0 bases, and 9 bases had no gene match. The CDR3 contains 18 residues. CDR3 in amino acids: CASSLEGLAGAVGYEQYF. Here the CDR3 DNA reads TGCGCCAGCAGCTTGGAGGGACTAGCGGGAGCAGTAGGGTACGAGCAGTACTTC. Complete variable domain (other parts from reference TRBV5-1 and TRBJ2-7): KAGVTQTPRYLIKTRGQQVTLSCSPISGHRSVSWYQQTPGQGLQFLFEYFSETQRNKGNFPGRFSGRQFSNSRSEMNVSTLELGDSALYLCASSLEGLAGAVGYEQYFGPGTRLTVT.

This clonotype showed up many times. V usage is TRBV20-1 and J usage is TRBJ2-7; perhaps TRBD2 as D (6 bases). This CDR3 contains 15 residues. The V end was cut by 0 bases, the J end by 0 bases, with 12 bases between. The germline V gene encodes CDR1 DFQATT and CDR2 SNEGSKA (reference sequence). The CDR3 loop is CSAREEGTHSYEQYF. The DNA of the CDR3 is TGCAGTGCTAGAGAAGAGGGGACTCACTCCTACGAGCAGTACTTC.

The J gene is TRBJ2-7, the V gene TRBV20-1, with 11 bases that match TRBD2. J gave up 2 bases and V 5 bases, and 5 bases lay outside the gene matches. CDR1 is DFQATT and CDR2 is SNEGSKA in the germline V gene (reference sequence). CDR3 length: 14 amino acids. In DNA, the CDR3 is TGCAGTGCTTCTACTAGCGGGAGAACCTACGAGCAGTACTTC. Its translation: CSASTSGRTYEQYF.